This T cell receptor beta chain was sequenced during a study of blood T cell repertoires in COVID-19. Study-level background: The United States, Italy and Spain supplied acute and convalescent COVID-19 samples. From T cells, B-cell-depleted T cells, or PBMCs came the material, which was cDNA or gDNA.

The germline gives CDR1 LNHDA, CDR2 SQIVND (reference sequence). The ends were cut back, 6 bases at V and 5 bases at J, with 16 bases in the middle. The CDR3 is made up of 14 amino acids. In the study's own analysis: Researchers report that nucleated cell counts were estimated from reference gene primer amplification. Data came from immunoSEQ multiplex PCR; TCRdb stores just in-frame clones and leaves some out. The DNA gave D and trimming, while V, J and clone size come from that table. The data contain more than 6,000 clones, 86% of them seen just once; the ten biggest clones take up roughly a tenth.

The chain links TRBV19 to TRBJ2-5; the D gene is possibly TRBD2 (6 bases). Sequenced: peripheral blood. This sequence was found in a human donor with active COVID-19. The donor label of this sample is uncertain. The CDR3 DNA sequence: TGTGCCAGTAGGCCGGGCTCGGGGGTTGAGACCCAGTACTTC. It specifies CASRPGSGVETQYF.